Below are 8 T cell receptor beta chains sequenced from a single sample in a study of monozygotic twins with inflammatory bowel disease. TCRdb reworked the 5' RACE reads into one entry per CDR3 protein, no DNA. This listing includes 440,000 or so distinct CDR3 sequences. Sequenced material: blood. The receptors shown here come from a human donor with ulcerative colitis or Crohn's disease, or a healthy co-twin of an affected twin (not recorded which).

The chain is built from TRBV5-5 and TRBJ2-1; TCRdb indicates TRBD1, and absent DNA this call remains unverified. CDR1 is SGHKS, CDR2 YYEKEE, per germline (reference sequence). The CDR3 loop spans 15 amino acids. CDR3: CASSLTGQGYNEQFF.

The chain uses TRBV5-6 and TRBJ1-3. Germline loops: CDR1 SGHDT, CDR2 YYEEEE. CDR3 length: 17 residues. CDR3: CASSNGVDRAAGNTIYF.

This chain's CDR3 is CASSFGGSYTDTQYF. The V call is TRBV28, the J call TRBJ2-3; TCRdb reports TRBD1, a call that lacks DNA to check it against. This CDR3 comprises 15 residues. CDR1 is MDHEN, CDR2 SYDVKM, per germline.

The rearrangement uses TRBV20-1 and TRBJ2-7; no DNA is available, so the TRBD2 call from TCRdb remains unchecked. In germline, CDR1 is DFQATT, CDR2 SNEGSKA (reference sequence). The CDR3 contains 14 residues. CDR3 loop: CSASPSGPSYEQYF.

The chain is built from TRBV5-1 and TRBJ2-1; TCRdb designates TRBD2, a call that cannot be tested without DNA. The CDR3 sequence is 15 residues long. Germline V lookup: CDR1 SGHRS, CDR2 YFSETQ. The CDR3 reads CASSPGLAGTNEQFF.

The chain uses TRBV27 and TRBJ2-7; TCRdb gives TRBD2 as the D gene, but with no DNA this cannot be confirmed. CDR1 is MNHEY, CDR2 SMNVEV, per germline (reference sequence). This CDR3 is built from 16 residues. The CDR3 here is CASSLSKGLKSYEQYF.

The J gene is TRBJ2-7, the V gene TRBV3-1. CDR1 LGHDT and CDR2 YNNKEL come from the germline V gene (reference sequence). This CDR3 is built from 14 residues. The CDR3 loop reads CASSQDLGVNEQYF.

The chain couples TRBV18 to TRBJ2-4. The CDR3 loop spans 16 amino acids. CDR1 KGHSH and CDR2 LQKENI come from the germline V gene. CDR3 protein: CASSPPVILAKNIQYF.